This T cell receptor (beta chain) is drawn from a study of blood T cell repertoires in COVID-19. Across the study: The samples span acute and convalescent COVID-19 from the United States, Italy and Spain. Nucleic acid was either cDNA or gDNA, and it came from T cells, B-cell-depleted T cells, or PBMCs.

Germline-derived CDR1 and CDR2 are SGHDT and YYEEEE. Trimming took 4 bases from V and 3 from J, leaving 15 bases between them. The CDR3 covers 15 residues. The authors' processing: Amplifying reference gene primers gave estimates of nucleated cell counts. Sequencing was performed with immunoSEQ multiplex PCR; in TCRdb, only in-frame clones are kept and a portion is missing. V and J calls plus clone size are reproduced from that table; the DNA served to infer D and trimming. The table shows 150,000 to 200,000 clones, with roughly 85% occurring only once. The chain uses TRBV5-6 and TRBJ2-3; tentative D call: TRBD2 (5 bases). The sequence came from a man aged 50 to 60 with active or convalescent COVID-19. Sequencing was carried out using peripheral blood. The CDR3 here is CASSEGPLVTDTQYF. In nucleotides, the CDR3 is TGTGCCAGCAGCGAGGGCCCCTTGGTAACAGATACGCAGTATTTT.